These 31 T cell receptor beta chains were sequenced from one sample in a study of blood T cell repertoires in COVID-19. Clones were read by immunoSEQ multiplex PCR, and TCRdb kept only the in-frame ones, dropping some. The sample has almost 100,000 clones; about 89% are singletons. Source material: peripheral blood. The origin of the receptors is a man between 45 and 60 years old with acute or convalescent COVID-19.

The chain has TRBV2 and TRBJ1-5, with D unresolved. The CDR3 length is 13 residues. The germline gives CDR1 SNHLY, CDR2 FYNNEI. Trimming took off 6 bases at V and 1 base at J, with 7 bases between the two ends. The CDR3, as DNA: TGTGCCAGCAGCCTAGACAGCAATCAGCCCCAGCATTTT. It yields the protein CASSLDSNQPQHF.

The chain couples TRBV4-1 to TRBJ1-5; 9 bases match TRBD1. Trimming removed 0 bases from V and 2 bases from J; junction bases left unmatched: 5. Germline V CDR1 and CDR2: MGHRA, YSYEKL. The length of the CDR3 is 17 residues. The CDR3 spells CASSQEGTGRGNQPQHF. Here the CDR3 DNA reads TGCGCCAGCAGCCAAGAAGGGACAGGGCGTGGCAATCAGCCCCAGCATTTT.

This clone occurred once. J is TRBJ1-3 and V is TRBV7-9; tentative D call: TRBD1 (5 bases). Germline lookup yields CDR1 SEHNR and CDR2 FQNEAQ (reference sequence). Trimming shortened V by 4 bases and J by 0 bases, and 10 bases separated the two germline ends. The CDR3 covers 15 residues. CDR3 DNA: TGTGCCAGCAGCTACAGGACGACCTCTGGAAACACCATATATTTT. It translates to CASSYRTTSGNTIYF.

The genes are TRBV7-9 and TRBJ2-5; 7 bases match TRBD1. The length of the CDR3 is 15 residues. The V and J ends lost 0 bases and 1 base, in that order; junction bases with no gene match: 2. Germline lookup yields CDR1 SEHNR and CDR2 FQNEAQ (reference sequence). This CDR3 is CASSLAAGGQETQYF. CDR3 bases: TGTGCCAGCAGCTTAGCTGCAGGGGGCCAAGAGACCCAGTACTTC.

J is TRBJ2-1 and V is TRBV11-2; tentative D call: TRBD1 (5 bases). The CDR3 runs to 16 residues. CDR1 and CDR2 (germline): SGHAT, FQNNGV. Trimming removed 4 bases from V and 0 bases from J, with 13 bases in between. This chain's CDR3 is CASSSGHRGSYNEQFF. DNA for the CDR3: TGTGCCAGCAGCTCAGGACATAGGGGCTCCTACAATGAGCAGTTCTTC. The entire variable domain, with the rest obtained from reference TRBV11-2 and TRBJ2-1, is as follows: EAGVAQSPRYKIIEKRQSVAFWCNPISGHATLYWYQQILGQGPKLLIQFQNNGVVDDSQLPKDRFSAERLKGVDSTLKIQPAKLEDSAVYLCASSSGHRGSYNEQFFGPGTRLTVL.

CDR3 bases: TGTGCCAGCAGTTTCGAAGCGGGTAGGGAGCAGTACTTC. This sequence encodes CASSFEAGREQYF. V and J are TRBV12-3 or TRBV12-4 and TRBJ2-7; D is perhaps TRBD2 (6 bases). The CDR3 totals 13 residues. Trimming took off 3 bases at V and 7 bases at J, with 13 bases between the two ends.

The chain links TRBV6-1 to TRBJ2-7, with D perhaps matching TRBD1 (5 bases). In germline, CDR1 is MNHNS, CDR2 SASEGT. This CDR3 spans 14 amino acids. V dropped 0 bases and J dropped 6 bases, with 12 bases sitting between them. The CDR3 here is CASSEATSRAEQYF. DNA for the CDR3: TGTGCCAGCAGTGAAGCGACGAGCAGGGCCGAGCAGTACTTC.

This chain uses TRBV30 with TRBJ2-5; D might be TRBD1 (5 bases). Germline values: CDR1 GTSNPN, CDR2 SVGIG (reference sequence). The CDR3 runs 12 residues. The germline V and J ends were trimmed by 4 bases and 0 bases, with 6 bases remaining between them. CDR3 DNA sequence: TGTGCCTGGAACAGGTACCAAGAGACCCAGTACTTC. Amino acid sequence: CAWNRYQETQYF.

The chain links TRBV12-5 to TRBJ2-6, with 8 bases matching TRBD2. V was pared by 6 bases and J by 0 bases, with 13 bases of the junction left unmatched. This CDR3 comprises 19 residues. Per germline, CDR1 LGHNT and CDR2 FRNRAP. CDR3 DNA: TGTGCTAGTGGCTCCCTGATGGCGGGAGGCTCCTCTGGGGCCAACGTCCTGACTTTC. This sequence encodes CASGSLMAGGSSGANVLTF.

The chain joins TRBV19 to TRBJ1-1, with D possibly matching TRBD1 (6 bases). The CDR3 is made up of 13 amino acids. Trimming cost V 4 bases and J 7 bases, with 13 bases left between them. CDR1 LNHDA and CDR2 SQIVND come from the germline V gene (reference sequence). As DNA, the CDR3 is TGTGCCAGTAGTAGGGGGGGCGACCATGAAGCTTTCTTT. Its translation: CASSRGGDHEAFF. Together with reference TRBV19 and TRBJ1-1, the CDR3 gives the full variable domain: DGGITQSPKYLFRKEGQNVTLSCEQNLNHDAMYWYRQDPGQGLRLIYYSQIVNDFQKGDIAEGYSVSREKKESFPLTVTSAQKNPTAFYLCASSRGGDHEAFFGQGTRLTVV.

V and J are TRBV6-1 and TRBJ2-2, with 8 bases identical to TRBD2. This CDR3 has 16 residues. Germline CDR1 MNHNS, CDR2 SASEGT. Losses at the gene ends were 3 bases for V and 7 bases for J; bases not matched to a gene: 10. The CDR3 loop is CASSEGTSGRYGELFF. CDR3 coding DNA: TGTGCCAGCAGTGAGGGAACTAGCGGCCGGTACGGGGAGCTGTTTTTT.

V is TRBV6-5 and J is TRBJ1-4, with 9 bases that match TRBD1. The CDR3 extends over 14 amino acids. Germline trimming cut 8 bases from V and 3 bases from J; bases unmatched to any gene: 4. CDR1 MNHEY and CDR2 SVGAGI come from the germline V gene. CDR3 sequence: CASRRQGANEKLFF. The DNA for the CDR3 is TGTGCCAGCCGTAGACAGGGGGCTAATGAAAAACTGTTTTTT.

The chain carries TRBV20-1 and TRBJ2-1; TRBD1 is a possible D gene (6 bases). Trimming removed 6 bases from V and 12 bases from J, with 15 bases in between. The germline gives CDR1 DFQATT, CDR2 SNEGSKA (reference sequence). The CDR3 runs 11 residues. DNA of the CDR3: TGCAGTGCCCCGGAGAGAGGGGGGCAGTTCTTC. Residues: CSAPERGGQFF.

V is TRBV2 and J is TRBJ1-1, with D unclear. The ends were cut back, 6 bases at V and 6 bases at J, with 8 bases in the middle. Germline-derived CDR1 and CDR2 are SNHLY and FYNNEI. The CDR3 is 11 amino acids. Written as DNA, the CDR3 is TGTGCCAGCAGATGGGGAGCTGAAGCTTTCTTT. It encodes CASRWGAEAFF.

This chain connects TRBV14 to TRBJ2-1, with D perhaps matching TRBD1 (6 bases). With 1 base removed from V and 2 bases from J, the gap between germline ends came to 9 bases. The CDR3 covers 15 residues. Germline CDR1 reads SGHDN; CDR2 reads FVKESK. The CDR3 protein is CASSQGEGAYNEQFF. In nucleotides, the CDR3 is TGTGCCAGCAGCCAAGGTGAGGGGGCCTACAATGAGCAGTTCTTC.

The chain carries TRBV19 and TRBJ1-2; maybe TRBD1 (6 bases). Trimming took off 4 bases at V and 6 bases at J, with 9 bases between the two ends. The CDR3 length is 12 residues. Germline V lookup: CDR1 LNHDA, CDR2 SQIVND (reference sequence). This CDR3 is CASSTRTDGYTF. CDR3 in DNA: TGTGCCAGTAGTACCCGGACAGATGGCTACACCTTC.

This chain links TRBV2 with TRBJ1-1; no definite D call. Germline-derived CDR1 and CDR2 are SNHLY and FYNNEI. The CDR3 loop spans 12 amino acids. Trimming shortened V by 7 bases and J by 1 base, and 7 bases separated the two germline ends. The DNA for the CDR3 is TGTGCCAGCAATAACAGGAACACTGAAGCTTTCTTT. This translates into CASNNRNTEAFF. The whole variable domain, remainder taken from reference TRBV2 and TRBJ1-1, is EPEVTQTPSHQVTQMGQEVILRCVPISNHLYFYWYRQILGQKVEFLVSFYNNEISEKSEIFDDQFSVERPDGSNFTLKIRSTKLEDSAMYFCASNNRNTEAFFGQGTRLTVV.

In its sample, this clone was seen once. The chain carries TRBV18 and TRBJ1-6; the match to TRBD1 covers 9 bases. The V gene end was trimmed by 5 bases and the J gene end by 8 bases; junction bases not matched to a gene: 7. The CDR3 sequence is 15 residues long. The V gene's germline CDR1 is KGHSH and CDR2 LQKENI. The CDR3 sequence: CASSNPGTGYSPLHF. The CDR3 DNA reads as TGTGCCAGCTCAAACCCCGGGACAGGGTATTCACCCCTCCACTTT.

The chain is built from TRBV2 and TRBJ2-3; 9 bases match TRBD2. This CDR3 region has 15 residues. Germline V gene lookup returns CDR1 SNHLY and CDR2 FYNNEI. Trimming took 7 bases from V and 4 from J; bases not matched to a gene: 9. The chain's CDR3 is CASMVGGRGSDTQYF. The CDR3 DNA is TGTGCCAGCATGGTTGGCGGGAGGGGGTCAGATACGCAGTATTTT.

This chain links TRBV5-1 with TRBJ1-4; a possible D gene is TRBD1 (5 bases). The V end lost 0 bases, the J end lost 8 bases, and 11 bases lay between the germline ends. Germline lookup yields CDR1 SGHRS and CDR2 YFSETQ. The CDR3 sequence is 14 residues long. For the CDR3, the DNA is TGCGCCAGCAGCTTGGCGGAGGGGAGGGAAAAACTGTTTTTT. It encodes CASSLAEGREKLFF.

The sample holds one count of this clone. The chain combines TRBV11-2 with TRBJ2-1; 9 positions match TRBD2. Germline V gene lookup returns CDR1 SGHAT and CDR2 FQNNGV. The J segment lost 4 bases and the V segment lost 1 base, leaving 8 bases of the junction unmatched. The CDR3 spans 17 residues. The CDR3 DNA reads TGTGCCAGCAGCTTAGTTTCCGCTAGCGGGACTTACAATGAGCAGTTCTTC. It specifies CASSLVSASGTYNEQFF.

This chain uses TRBV24-1 with TRBJ2-1, with 9 bases aligning to TRBD1. V was pared by 12 bases and J by 4 bases, with 24 bases of the junction left unmatched. CDR3 length equals 19 residues. Germline V gives CDR1 KGHDR, CDR2 SFDVKD. The CDR3 coding sequence is TGTGCCCCCACTCCCCCCCGAGACCAACAGGGGGCGATTTACAATGAGCAGTTCTTC. This sequence encodes CAPTPPRDQQGAIYNEQFF.

This sequence joins TRBV6-5 and TRBJ1-6; perhaps TRBD1 as D (5 bases). Germline V lookup: CDR1 MNHEY, CDR2 SVGAGI. With 5 bases removed from V and 9 bases from J, the gap between germline ends came to 11 bases. The length of the CDR3 is 13 residues. The CDR3 is CASSRTGPSPLHF. The CDR3 nucleotides read TGTGCCAGCAGTAGAACAGGACCTTCACCCCTCCACTTT.

This clone turned up a few times. The chain uses TRBV7-9 and TRBJ2-7; 8 bases map to TRBD2. Germline CDR1 is SEHNR and CDR2 is FQNEAQ (reference sequence). This CDR3 has 15 residues. The V and J ends lost 5 bases and 0 bases, in that order; junction bases with no gene match: 6. The CDR3 loop is CASSRGSGSSYEQYF. The CDR3 DNA follows: TGTGCCAGCAGCCGGGGAAGCGGGAGCTCCTACGAGCAGTACTTC.

The chain has TRBV3-1 (or the pseudogene TRBV3-2) and TRBJ2-2; D is possibly TRBD1 (6 bases). The V end was cut by 4 bases, the J end by 2 bases, with 11 bases between. The CDR3 is made up of 15 amino acids. Germline CDR1 reads LGHDT; CDR2 reads YNNKEL (reference sequence). CDR3 amino acids: CASSPQTGNTGELFF. The DNA for the CDR3 is TGTGCCAGCAGCCCCCAGACAGGCAACACCGGGGAGCTGTTTTTT.

This clone was observed a single time. V is TRBV7-6 and J is TRBJ2-1; 7 bases fit TRBD2. The junction had 8 bases not matched to a gene; V was cut back by 6 bases and J by 6 bases. CDR1 and CDR2 (germline): SGHVS, FNYEAQ. The CDR3 loop spans 14 amino acids. CDR3 coding DNA: TGTGCCAGCAGATCCGGGACTACCCTCAATGAGCAGTTCTTC. Translation: CASRSGTTLNEQFF.

This sequence joins TRBV7-6 and TRBJ2-7; 8 bases are a match to TRBD2. V shed 3 bases and J 3 bases; nucleotides not matched to a gene: 7. Per the germline V gene, CDR1 is SGHVS and CDR2 is FNYEAQ. This CDR3 comprises 15 residues. CDR3 amino acids: CASSLGAGAVYEQYF. CDR3 coding DNA: TGTGCCAGCAGCTTGGGAGCGGGAGCTGTCTACGAGCAGTACTTC.

This sequence joins TRBV28 and TRBJ2-3; D is undetermined. Trimming shortened V by 6 bases and J by 0 bases, and 19 bases separated the two germline ends. CDR1 is MDHEN, CDR2 SYDVKM, per germline. This CDR3 is built from 17 residues. The CDR3 DNA reads as TGTGCCAGCAGCCGCCGCTCCCGTGGGCCTAGCACAGATACGCAGTATTTT. As protein: CASSRRSRGPSTDTQYF.

V is TRBV7-9 and J is TRBJ1-2; D is undetermined. The germline CDR1 and CDR2 sequences are SEHNR and FQNEAQ (reference sequence). With 8 bases removed from V and 4 bases from J, the gap between germline ends came to 17 bases. This CDR3 has 14 residues. CDR3 DNA sequence: TGTGCCAGCTCCTCGTTGGAGCAGCTCTATGGCTACACCTTC. It yields the protein CASSSLEQLYGYTF.

The CDR3 sequence: CAARSGTSGRAGNEQFF. The CDR3 bases are TGCGCCGCCCGATCCGGGACTAGCGGGAGGGCCGGCAATGAGCAGTTCTTC. The J gene is TRBJ2-1, the V gene TRBV10-2, with 16 bases fitting TRBD2. Germline CDR1 reads WSHSY; CDR2 reads SAAADI. V dropped 11 bases and J dropped 6; count of bases not matched to a gene: 13. The CDR3 runs 17 residues.

The rearrangement links TRBV11-1 to TRBJ2-1; D is unclear. Trimming took 2 bases from V and 1 from J, leaving 6 bases between them. The CDR3 is 14 residues long. CDR1 and CDR2 (germline): SGHAT, FQDESV (reference sequence). DNA of the CDR3: TGTGCCAGCAGCTTACGCGATTCCTACAATGAGCAGTTCTTC. It encodes CASSLRDSYNEQFF.